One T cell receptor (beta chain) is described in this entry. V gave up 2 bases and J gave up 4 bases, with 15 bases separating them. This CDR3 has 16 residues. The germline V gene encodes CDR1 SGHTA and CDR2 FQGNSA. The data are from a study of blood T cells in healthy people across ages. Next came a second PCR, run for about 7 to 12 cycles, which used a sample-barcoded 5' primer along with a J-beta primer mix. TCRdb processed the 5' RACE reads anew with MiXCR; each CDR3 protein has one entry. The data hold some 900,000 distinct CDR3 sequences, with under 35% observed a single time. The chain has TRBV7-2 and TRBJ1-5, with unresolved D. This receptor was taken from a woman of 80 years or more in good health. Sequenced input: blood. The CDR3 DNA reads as TGTGCCAGCAGCTTATCTTCCGGTAACGTTAATCAGCCCCAGCATTTT. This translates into CASSLSSGNVNQPQHF.